The rows below give T cell receptor beta chains drawn from one sample of a study of T cells after posttransplantation cyclophosphamide. TCRdb keeps only in-frame clones here, not all; method: immunoSEQ multiplex PCR. The sample lists roughly 21,000 clones, 80% to 90% occurring once. The sample here was PBMCs, taken 350 to 400 days after allogeneic stem cell transplant with calcineurin inhibitor and methotrexate. Receptor source: a female patient between 25 and 45 years old who received an allogeneic stem cell transplant from an unrelated donor, was CMV-positive, and had acute and chronic GVHD. Some T cells could come from the graft donor. Each CDR3 is given with its conserved first and last residue. D genes are given only for firm matches. Size is omitted from some rows. Given values are once, few, many or a class for expanded clones.

d_gene	v_gene	abundance	j_gene	CDR3nt	CDR3aa
-	TRBV11-2	-	TRBJ1-6	TGTGCCAGCAGCAGCGGGGGTCGGGATTCACCCCTCCACTTT	CASSSGGRDSPLHF
-	TRBV15	-	TRBJ2-5	TGTGCCACCAGCTTCAACGGAGGAGAGACCCAGTACTTC	CATSFNGGETQYF
TRBD1	TRBV16	-	TRBJ1-5	TGTGCCAGCAGCCAAAGACAGGGGGATCAGCCCCAGCATTTT	CASSQRQGDQPQHF
-	TRBV7-9	-	TRBJ1-1	TGTGCCAGCAGCTTAGTTGGGGAGGGGAACACTGAAGCTTTCTTT	CASSLVGEGNTEAFF
TRBD2	TRBV6-5	-	TRBJ2-7	TGTGCCAGCTCTAGCGGGAGGTACGAGCAGTACTTC	CASSSGRYEQYF
-	TRBV2	-	TRBJ1-3	TGTGCCAGCAGTGACTACTCTGGAAACACCATATATTTT	CASSDYSGNTIYF
TRBD2	TRBV25-1	-	TRBJ2-3	TGTGCCAGCTCCCCCGGGACTAGCGGGGGCCCCACAGATACGCAGTATTTT	CASSPGTSGGPTDTQYF
TRBD1	TRBV5-1	-	TRBJ1-2	TGCGCCAGCAGCTTGGTGGGACAGAATCAACATGGCTACACCTTC	CASSLVGQNQHGYTF
-	TRBV2	-	TRBJ1-5	TGTGCCAGCAGTGACTTCTGGGGGCGCAATCAGCCCCAGCATTTT	CASSDFWGRNQPQHF
TRBD2	TRBV29-1	-	TRBJ2-7	TGCAGCGTTCGGGGGGGGGCCTTCTTAGAGCAGTACTTC	CSVRGGAFLEQYF
-	TRBV2	-	TRBJ2-7	TGTGCCAGCGGATCGGACAGTCACTTC	CASGSDSHF
-	TRBV7-2	-	TRBJ2-5	TGTGCCAGCAGCTCGGGTTATGGCGAGACCCAGTACTTC	CASSSGYGETQYF
-	TRBV6-5	-	TRBJ2-3	TGTGCCAGCAGTTACTCACCCACCGGGGCAGATACGCAGTATTTT	CASSYSPTGADTQYF
TRBD1	TRBV4-1	-	TRBJ2-1	TGCGCCAGCAGACAACCCGGGACAGGGTATTATGAGCAGTTCTTC	CASRQPGTGYYEQFF
TRBD2	TRBV29-1	-	TRBJ2-1	TGCAGCGTTGGAGGCGGGAGCATCCCCAATGAGCAGTTCTTC	CSVGGGSIPNEQFF
-	TRBV6-5	-	TRBJ1-3	TGTGCCAGCAGTTACAGGGGCTCTGGAAACACCATATATTTT	CASSYRGSGNTIYF
TRBD2	TRBV5-1	-	TRBJ2-1	TGCGCCAGCAGCTTACTAGCGGGAGCGAACAATGAGCAGTTCTTC	CASSLLAGANNEQFF
TRBD2	TRBV6-5	-	TRBJ2-1	TGTGCCAGCAGTTACGTTAGCGGGAGATTGGAGGCTGAGCAGTTCTTC	CASSYVSGRLEAEQFF
TRBD1	TRBV6-5	-	TRBJ1-3	TGTGCCAGCAGGGCGACAGGGGGTCAAGGAAACACCATATATTTT	CASRATGGQGNTIYF
-	TRBV6-6	-	TRBJ1-1	TGTGCCAGCAGAGACTTCAACACTGAAGCTTTCTTT	CASRDFNTEAFF
-	TRBV9	-	TRBJ2-3	TGTGCCAGCAGTGGCAACACAGATACGCAGTATTTT	CASSGNTDTQYF
TRBD2	TRBV7-8	-	TRBJ2-3	TGTGCCAGCAGCTTAGTAGGCGGGAGGGCCACAGATACGCAGTATTTT	CASSLVGGRATDTQYF
TRBD2	TRBV6-6	-	TRBJ2-3	TGTGCCAGTAGAACTAGCGGGGGGACACCAGATACGCAGTATTTT	CASRTSGGTPDTQYF
-	TRBV5-4	-	TRBJ2-7	TGTGCCAGCAGCTTGGCACAGGGTGGCTACGAGCAGTACTTC	CASSLAQGGYEQYF
TRBD1	TRBV5-1	-	TRBJ2-1	TGCGCCAGCAGCTTGGACCCGGGACAGGGGGCGCTAAATGAGCAGTTCTTC	CASSLDPGQGALNEQFF
TRBD2	TRBV4-1	-	TRBJ2-7	TGCGCCAGCAGCCAAGAGACTAGCGTTGACTACGAGCAGTACTTC	CASSQETSVDYEQYF
-	TRBV7-8	-	TRBJ2-3	TGTGCCAGCAGCCAAGGGGGAGATACGCAGTATTTT	CASSQGGDTQYF
TRBD1	TRBV4-3	-	TRBJ1-6	TGCGCCAGCAGCCAAGGAAGGGGACAGGATAATTCACCCCTCCACTTT	CASSQGRGQDNSPLHF
-	TRBV6-6	-	TRBJ2-1	TGTGCCAGCAGTTACTCCCCCTTTTCGGGTGAGCAGTTCTTC	CASSYSPFSGEQFF
-	TRBV11-2	-	TRBJ2-3	TGTGCCAGCGGTATGGCTGGACTGCTGCAAGATACGCAGTATTTT	CASGMAGLLQDTQYF
-	TRBV7-2	-	TRBJ2-5	TGTGCCAGCAGCCCCGGGAAAGAGACCCAGTACTTC	CASSPGKETQYF
-	TRBV18	-	TRBJ1-2	TGTGCCAGCTCACCACCGAGGTGGGTCGGAGGCTACACCTTC	CASSPPRWVGGYTF
TRBD2	TRBV5-6	-	TRBJ2-2	TGTGCCAGCAGCTTGGGCCTAGCGGGAATCGGGGAGCTGTTTTTT	CASSLGLAGIGELFF
-	TRBV28	-	TRBJ1-6	TGTGCCAGCACTGGTCATCGGTCGGGAGTTAATTCACCCCTCCACTTT	CASTGHRSGVNSPLHF
-	TRBV6-5	-	TRBJ2-7	TGTGCCAGCAGTTACTCGAGTCCGCCCTACGAGCAGTACTTC	CASSYSSPPYEQYF
TRBD2	TRBV2	few	TRBJ2-7	TGTGCCAGCAGTGGGGGACTAACCTCCTACGAGCAGTACTTC	CASSGGLTSYEQYF
-	TRBV27	-	TRBJ2-7	TGTGCCAGCAGTCGGGACAACTCCTACGAGCAGTACTTC	CASSRDNSYEQYF
-	TRBV5-6	-	TRBJ2-7	TGTGCCAGCAGCTTGTCTCGACTAACATCCTACGAGCAGTACTTC	CASSLSRLTSYEQYF
-	TRBV10-1	-	TRBJ1-5	TGCGCCAGCAGCCCCGGACAGTACGGCCAGCCCCAGCATTTT	CASSPGQYGQPQHF
TRBD1	TRBV29-1	-	TRBJ1-6	TGCAGCGTCCAAACCGACAGGGACGATTCACCCCTCCACTTT	CSVQTDRDDSPLHF
TRBD1	TRBV9	-	TRBJ1-4	TGTGCCAGCAGCGCTTTCCCGGGACAGGCTAATGAAAAACTGTTTTTT	CASSAFPGQANEKLFF
TRBD2	TRBV27	-	TRBJ2-3	TGTGCCAGCAGTTCATTGGGACTAGCGAGCACAGATACGCAGTATTTT	CASSSLGLASTDTQYF
-	TRBV27	-	TRBJ2-5	TGTGCCAGCGGCGGGACTTATATGGAGACCCAGTACTTC	CASGGTYMETQYF
TRBD2	TRBV13	-	TRBJ2-1	TGTGCCAGCAGCCTCCGGGGTAGCGGGGGGGCGGGGAAGAGTGAGCAGTTCTTC	CASSLRGSGGAGKSEQFF
TRBD1	TRBV27	once	TRBJ1-2	TGTGCCAGCAGTTATGGACAGGAGTATGGCTACACCTTC	CASSYGQEYGYTF
-	TRBV29-1	-	TRBJ2-1	TGCAGCGTGAGGGTCCCCTTTTACAATGAGCAGTTCTTC	CSVRVPFYNEQFF
-	TRBV5-1	-	TRBJ1-1	TGCGCCAGCATGGTCGTGGCGAACACTGAAGCTTTCTTT	CASMVVANTEAFF
TRBD2	TRBV7-9	-	TRBJ2-3	TGTGCCAGCAGCTTGGGCGGGAGGGGCAGCACAGATACGCAGTATTTT	CASSLGGRGSTDTQYF
TRBD1	TRBV7-9	once	TRBJ1-4	TGTGCCAGCACCCGACAGGGACTTAATGAAAAACTGTTTTTT	CASTRQGLNEKLFF
TRBD1	TRBV7-2	-	TRBJ2-2	TGTGCCAGCAGCTCGGGACAGGGGGGCACCGGGGAGCTGTTTTTT	CASSSGQGGTGELFF
-	TRBV30	-	TRBJ2-4	TGTGCCTGGAGGACCCCGACTTTAGCCAAAAACATTCAGTACTTC	CAWRTPTLAKNIQYF
TRBD2	TRBV25-1	-	TRBJ2-1	TGTGCCAGCAGTGGGACTAGCGGGAAGTACAATGAGCAGTTCTTC	CASSGTSGKYNEQFF
-	TRBV6-6	-	TRBJ2-1	TGTGCCAGCAGCCGCCCCGGGAATGAGCAGTTCTTC	CASSRPGNEQFF
TRBD1	TRBV30	-	TRBJ1-3	TGTGCCTGGGAGGGGGCCCACTCGGGGGTTCCGGCAGGAAACACCATATATTTT	CAWEGAHSGVPAGNTIYF
TRBD1	TRBV6-6	-	TRBJ2-1	TGTGCCAGCCGGAAATACCGGGACAGGCAGTTCTTC	CASRKYRDRQFF